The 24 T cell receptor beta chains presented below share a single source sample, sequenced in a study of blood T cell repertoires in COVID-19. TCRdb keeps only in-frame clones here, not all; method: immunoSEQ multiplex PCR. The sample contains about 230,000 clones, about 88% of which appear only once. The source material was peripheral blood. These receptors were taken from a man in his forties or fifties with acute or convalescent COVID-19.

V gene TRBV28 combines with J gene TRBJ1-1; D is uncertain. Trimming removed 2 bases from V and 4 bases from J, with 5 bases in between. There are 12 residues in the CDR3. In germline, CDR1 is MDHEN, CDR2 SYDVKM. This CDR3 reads CASSLTGTEAFF. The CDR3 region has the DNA TGTGCCAGCAGTTTAACCGGCACTGAAGCTTTCTTT.

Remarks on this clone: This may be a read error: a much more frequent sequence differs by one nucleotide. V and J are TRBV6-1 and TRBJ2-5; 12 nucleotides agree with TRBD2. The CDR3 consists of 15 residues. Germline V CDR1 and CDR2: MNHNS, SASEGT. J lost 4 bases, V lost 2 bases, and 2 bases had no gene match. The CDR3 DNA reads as TGTGCCAGCAGTGAACTAGCGGGGGGGCCAGAGACCCAGTACTTC. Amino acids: CASSELAGGPETQYF.

CDR3 residues: CASSLSTPTPYNEQFF. CDR3 bases: TGTGCCAGCTCACTATCGACTCCAACCCCCTACAATGAGCAGTTCTTC. V gene TRBV18 combines with J gene TRBJ2-1; D is unresolved. The CDR3 sequence is 16 residues long. V gave up 4 bases and J gave up 2 bases, with 15 bases separating them. Germline V gene data show CDR1 as KGHSH and CDR2 as LQKENI.

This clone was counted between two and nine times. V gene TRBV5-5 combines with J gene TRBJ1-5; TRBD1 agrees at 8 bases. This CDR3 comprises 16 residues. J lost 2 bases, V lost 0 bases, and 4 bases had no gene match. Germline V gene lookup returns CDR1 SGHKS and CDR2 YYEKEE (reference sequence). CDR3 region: CASSLAGGQGNQPQHF. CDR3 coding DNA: TGTGCCAGCAGCTTGGCCGGGGGACAGGGCAATCAGCCCCAGCATTTT.

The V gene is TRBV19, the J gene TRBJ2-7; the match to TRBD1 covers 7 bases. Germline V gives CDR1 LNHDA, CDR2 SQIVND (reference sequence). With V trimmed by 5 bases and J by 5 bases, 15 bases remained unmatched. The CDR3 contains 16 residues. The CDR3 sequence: CASSAQQGSLSHEQYF. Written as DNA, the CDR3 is TGTGCCAGTAGTGCTCAACAGGGGAGTTTGTCCCACGAGCAGTACTTC.

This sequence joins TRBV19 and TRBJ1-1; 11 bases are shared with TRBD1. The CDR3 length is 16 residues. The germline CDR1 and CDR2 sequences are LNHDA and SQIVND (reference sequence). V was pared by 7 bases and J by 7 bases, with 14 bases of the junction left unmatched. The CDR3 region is CASTTGQGAPWGEAFF. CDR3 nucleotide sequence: TGTGCCAGTACCACCGGACAGGGGGCGCCGTGGGGTGAAGCTTTCTTT. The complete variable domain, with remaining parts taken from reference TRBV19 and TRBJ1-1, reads DGGITQSPKYLFRKEGQNVTLSCEQNLNHDAMYWYRQDPGQGLRLIYYSQIVNDFQKGDIAEGYSVSREKKESFPLTVTSAQKNPTAFYLCASTTGQGAPWGEAFFGQGTRLTVV.

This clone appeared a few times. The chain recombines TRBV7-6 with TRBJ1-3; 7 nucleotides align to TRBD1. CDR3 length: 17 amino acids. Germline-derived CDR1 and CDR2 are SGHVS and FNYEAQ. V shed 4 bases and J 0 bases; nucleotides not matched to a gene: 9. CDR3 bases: TGTGCCAGCAGCTCCCGGACAGGACTCTTCTCTGGAAACACCATATATTTT. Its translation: CASSSRTGLFSGNTIYF. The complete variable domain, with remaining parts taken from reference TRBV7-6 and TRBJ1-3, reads GAGVSQSPRYKVTKRGQDVALRCDPISGHVSLYWYRQALGQGPEFLTYFNYEAQQDKSGLPNDRFSAERPEGSISTLTIQRTEQRDSAMYRCASSSRTGLFSGNTIYFGEGSWLTVV.

The CDR3 DNA follows: TGTGCCAGCAGTCTACAGGGGGCGGGTGGCTACACCTTC. This codes for CASSLQGAGGYTF. The V gene is TRBV2, the J gene TRBJ1-2; 9 bases map to TRBD1. Trimming cost V 5 bases and J 7 bases; bases outside gene matches: 5. CDR3 length equals 13 residues. Germline V gene lookup returns CDR1 SNHLY and CDR2 FYNNEI.

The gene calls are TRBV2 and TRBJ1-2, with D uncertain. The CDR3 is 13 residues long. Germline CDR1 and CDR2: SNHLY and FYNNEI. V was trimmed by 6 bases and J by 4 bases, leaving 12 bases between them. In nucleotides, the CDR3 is TGTGCCAGCAGGTCGGAGGGAGCCTATGGCTACACCTTC. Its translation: CASRSEGAYGYTF. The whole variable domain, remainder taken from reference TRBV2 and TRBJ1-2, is EPEVTQTPSHQVTQMGQEVILRCVPISNHLYFYWYRQILGQKVEFLVSFYNNEISEKSEIFDDQFSVERPDGSNFTLKIRSTKLEDSAMYFCASRSEGAYGYTFGSGTRLTVV.

The CDR3 DNA reads TGTGCCAGCAGCTTGGGGGGGCTTGGCTACGAGCAGTACTTC. The encoded protein is CASSLGGLGYEQYF. This sequence joins TRBV5-5 and TRBJ2-7, with D perhaps matching TRBD1 (6 bases). The V gene's germline CDR1 is SGHKS and CDR2 YYEKEE (reference sequence). The CDR3 consists of 14 residues. V shed 0 bases and J shed 3 bases, with 10 bases lying between them.

The CDR3 nucleotides are TGTGCCAGCAGCCTAGGGGGGGCTGAGTTCTTC. This sequence encodes CASSLGGAEFF. The gene calls are TRBV2 and TRBJ2-1; a weak D match, TRBD2 (7 bases). The CDR3 consists of 11 residues. The V end was cut by 6 bases, the J end by 14 bases, with 14 bases between. Germline lookup yields CDR1 SNHLY and CDR2 FYNNEI.

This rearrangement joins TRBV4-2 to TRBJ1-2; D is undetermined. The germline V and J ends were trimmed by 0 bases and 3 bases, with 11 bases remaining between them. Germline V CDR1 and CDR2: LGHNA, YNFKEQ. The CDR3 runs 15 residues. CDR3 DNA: TGTGCCAGCAGCCAAGATAGGGAGAGCCACTATGGCTACACCTTC. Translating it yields CASSQDRESHYGYTF.

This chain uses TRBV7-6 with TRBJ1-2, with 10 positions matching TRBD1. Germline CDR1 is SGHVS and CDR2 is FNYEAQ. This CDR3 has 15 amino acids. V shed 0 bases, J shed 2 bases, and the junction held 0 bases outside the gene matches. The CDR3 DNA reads TGTGCCAGCAGCTTAGCGGGACAGGGGAACTATGGCTACACCTTC. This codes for CASSLAGQGNYGYTF.

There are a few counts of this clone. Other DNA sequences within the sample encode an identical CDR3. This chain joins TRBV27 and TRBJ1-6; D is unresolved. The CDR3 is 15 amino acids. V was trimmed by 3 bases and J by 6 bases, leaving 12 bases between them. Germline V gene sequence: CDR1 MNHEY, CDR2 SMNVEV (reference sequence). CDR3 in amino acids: CASSLRGGINSPLHF. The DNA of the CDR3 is TGTGCCAGCAGTTTGAGAGGAGGGATTAATTCACCCCTCCACTTT.

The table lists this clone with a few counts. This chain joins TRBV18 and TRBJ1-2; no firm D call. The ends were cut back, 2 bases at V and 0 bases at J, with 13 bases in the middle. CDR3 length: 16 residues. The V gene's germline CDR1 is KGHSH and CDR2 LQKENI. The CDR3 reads CASSPAWQRPNYGYTF. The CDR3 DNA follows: TGTGCCAGCTCACCAGCTTGGCAGCGACCTAACTATGGCTACACCTTC. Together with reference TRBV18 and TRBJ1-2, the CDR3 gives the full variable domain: NAGVMQNPRHLVRRRGQEARLRCSPMKGHSHVYWYRQLPEEGLKFMVYLQKENIIDESGMPKERFSAEFPKEGPSILRIQQVVRGDSAAYFCASSPAWQRPNYGYTFGSGTRLTVV.

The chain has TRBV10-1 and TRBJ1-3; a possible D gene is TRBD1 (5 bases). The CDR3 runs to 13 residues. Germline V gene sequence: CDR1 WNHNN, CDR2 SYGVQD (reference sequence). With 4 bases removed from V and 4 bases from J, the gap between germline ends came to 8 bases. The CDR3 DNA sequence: TGCGCCAGCAGTGCAGGGATCGGAAACACCATATATTTT. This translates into CASSAGIGNTIYF.

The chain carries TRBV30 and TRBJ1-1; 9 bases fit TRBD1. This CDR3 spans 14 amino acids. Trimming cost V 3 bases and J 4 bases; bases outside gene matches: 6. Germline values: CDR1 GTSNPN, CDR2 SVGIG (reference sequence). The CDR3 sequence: CAWRTDRGTTEAFF. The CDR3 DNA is TGTGCCTGGAGAACGGACAGGGGCACCACTGAAGCTTTCTTT.

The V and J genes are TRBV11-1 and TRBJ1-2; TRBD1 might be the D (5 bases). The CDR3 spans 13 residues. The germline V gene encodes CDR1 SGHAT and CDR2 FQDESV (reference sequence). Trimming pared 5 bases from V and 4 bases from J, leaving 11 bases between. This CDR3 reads CASSLGTTYGYTF. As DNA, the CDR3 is TGTGCCAGCAGCCTAGGGACTACCTATGGCTACACCTTC.

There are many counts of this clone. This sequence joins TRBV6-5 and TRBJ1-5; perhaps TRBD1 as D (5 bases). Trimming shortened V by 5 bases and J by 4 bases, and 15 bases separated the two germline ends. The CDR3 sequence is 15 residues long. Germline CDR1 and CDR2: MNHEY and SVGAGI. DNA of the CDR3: TGTGCCAGCAGTACTGGCGGGGACGGTAATCAGCCCCAGCATTTT. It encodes CASSTGGDGNQPQHF.

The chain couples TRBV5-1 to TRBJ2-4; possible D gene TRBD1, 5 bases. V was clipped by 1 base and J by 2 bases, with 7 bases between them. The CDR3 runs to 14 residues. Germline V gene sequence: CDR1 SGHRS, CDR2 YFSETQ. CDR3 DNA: TGCGCCAGCAGCTTGTCAGGGACCAAAAACATTCAGTACTTC. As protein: CASSLSGTKNIQYF.

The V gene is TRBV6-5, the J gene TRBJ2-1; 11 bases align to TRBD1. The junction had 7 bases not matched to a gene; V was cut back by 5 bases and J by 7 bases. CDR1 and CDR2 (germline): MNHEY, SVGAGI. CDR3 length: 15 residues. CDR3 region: CASSPPGQGGNEQFF. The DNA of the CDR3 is TGTGCCAGCAGTCCTCCGGGACAGGGGGGTAATGAGCAGTTCTTC.

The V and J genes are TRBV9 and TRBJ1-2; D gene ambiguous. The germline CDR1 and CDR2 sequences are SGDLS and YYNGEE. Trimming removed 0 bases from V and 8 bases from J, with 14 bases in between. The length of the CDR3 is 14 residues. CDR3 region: CASSVATEAGGYTF. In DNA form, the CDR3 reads TGTGCCAGCAGCGTAGCTACGGAGGCTGGAGGCTACACCTTC.

The CDR3, as DNA: TGTGCCAGCAAAACCCCGCCGGGACTAGCGGGCCTCCGGGGAGAGACCCAGTACTTC. Protein: CASKTPPGLAGLRGETQYF. This chain connects TRBV2 to TRBJ2-5, with 12 bases aligning to TRBD2. CDR1 and CDR2 from the germline V gene are SNHLY and FYNNEI. After removal of 7 bases from V and 4 bases from J, the junction contained 19 bases not matched to a gene. The CDR3 extends over 19 amino acids.

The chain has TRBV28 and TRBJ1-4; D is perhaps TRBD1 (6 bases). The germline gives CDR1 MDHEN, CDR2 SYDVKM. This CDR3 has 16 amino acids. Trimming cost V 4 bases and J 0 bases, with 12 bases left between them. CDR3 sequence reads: CASSSTGSATNEKLFF. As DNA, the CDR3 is TGTGCCAGCAGTTCGACAGGTTCTGCAACTAATGAAAAACTGTTTTTT. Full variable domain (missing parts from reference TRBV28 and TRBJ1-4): DVKVTQSSRYLVKRTGEKVFLECVQDMDHENMFWYRQDPGLGLRLIYFSYDVKMKEKGDIPEGYSVSREKKERFSLILESASTNQTSMYLCASSSTGSATNEKLFFGSGTQLSVL.